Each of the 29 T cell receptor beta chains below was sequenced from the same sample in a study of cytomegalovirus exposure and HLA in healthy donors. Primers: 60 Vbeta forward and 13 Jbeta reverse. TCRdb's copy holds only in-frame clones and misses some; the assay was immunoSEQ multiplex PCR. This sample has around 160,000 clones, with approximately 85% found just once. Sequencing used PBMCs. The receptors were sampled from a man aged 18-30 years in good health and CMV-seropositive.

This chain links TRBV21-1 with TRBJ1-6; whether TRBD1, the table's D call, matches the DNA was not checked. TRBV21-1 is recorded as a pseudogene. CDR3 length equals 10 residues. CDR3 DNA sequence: TGTGCCAGCCACAGATCACCCCTCCACTTT. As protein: CASHRSPLHF.

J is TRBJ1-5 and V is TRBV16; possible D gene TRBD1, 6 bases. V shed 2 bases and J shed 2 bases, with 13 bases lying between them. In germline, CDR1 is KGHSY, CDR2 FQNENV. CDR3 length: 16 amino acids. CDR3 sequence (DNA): TGTGCCAGCAGCCAAGCCTGGGGGCTTGGCAATCAGCCCCAGCATTTT. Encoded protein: CASSQAWGLGNQPQHF.

This CDR3 reads CASGTGENGYTF. CDR3 nucleotide sequence: TGTGCCAGCGGGACAGGAGAGAATGGCTACACCTTC. The chain links TRBV7-3 to TRBJ1-2, with 8 bases matching TRBD1. V lost 8 bases, J lost 6 bases, and 5 bases stayed unmatched. Germline CDR1 is SGHTA and CDR2 is FQGTGA. The CDR3 has 12 residues.

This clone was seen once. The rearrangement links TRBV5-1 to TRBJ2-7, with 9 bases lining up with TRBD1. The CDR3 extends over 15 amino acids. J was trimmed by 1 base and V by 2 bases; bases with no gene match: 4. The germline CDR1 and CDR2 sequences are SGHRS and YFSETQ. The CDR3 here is CASSFQTGGSYEQYF. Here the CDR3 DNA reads TGCGCCAGCAGCTTCCAGACAGGGGGATCCTACGAGCAGTACTTC.

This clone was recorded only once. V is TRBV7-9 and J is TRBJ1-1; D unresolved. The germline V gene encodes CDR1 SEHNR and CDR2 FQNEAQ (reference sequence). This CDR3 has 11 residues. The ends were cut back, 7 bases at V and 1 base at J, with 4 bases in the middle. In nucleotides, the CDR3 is TGTGCCAGCACCCAGAACACTGAAGCTTTCTTT. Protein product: CASTQNTEAFF.

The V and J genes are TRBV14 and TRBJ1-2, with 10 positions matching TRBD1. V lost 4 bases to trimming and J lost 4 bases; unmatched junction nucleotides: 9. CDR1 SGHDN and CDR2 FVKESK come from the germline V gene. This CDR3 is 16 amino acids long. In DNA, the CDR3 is TGTGCCAGCAGCCGACCGGGACAGGGGTTGGGCTATGGCTACACCTTC. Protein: CASSRPGQGLGYGYTF.

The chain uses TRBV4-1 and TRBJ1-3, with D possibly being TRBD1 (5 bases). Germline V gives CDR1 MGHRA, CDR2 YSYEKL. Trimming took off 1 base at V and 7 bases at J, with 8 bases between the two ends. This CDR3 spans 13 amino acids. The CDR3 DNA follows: TGCGCCAGCAGCCAAGTATCAGGGAACACCATATATTTT. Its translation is CASSQVSGNTIYF.

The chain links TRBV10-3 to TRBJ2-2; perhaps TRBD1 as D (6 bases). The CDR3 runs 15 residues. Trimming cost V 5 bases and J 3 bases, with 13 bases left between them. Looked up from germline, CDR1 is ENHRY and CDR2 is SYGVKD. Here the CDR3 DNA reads TGTGCCATCAGTAAGACAGGATTGGACACCGGGGAGCTGTTTTTT. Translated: CAISKTGLDTGELFF.

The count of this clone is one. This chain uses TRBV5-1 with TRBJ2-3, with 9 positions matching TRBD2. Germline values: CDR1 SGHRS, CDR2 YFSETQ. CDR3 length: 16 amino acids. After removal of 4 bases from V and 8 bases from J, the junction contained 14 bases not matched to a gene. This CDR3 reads CASSLRPSGDSGTQYF. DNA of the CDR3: TGCGCCAGCAGCCTCCGGCCTAGCGGGGATTCAGGTACGCAGTATTTT.

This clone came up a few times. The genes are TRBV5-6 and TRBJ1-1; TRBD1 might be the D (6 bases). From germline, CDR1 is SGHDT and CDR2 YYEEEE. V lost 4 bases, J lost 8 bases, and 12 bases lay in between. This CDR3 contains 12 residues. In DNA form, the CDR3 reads TGTGCCAGCAGCGTGATCAGGGGAGAAGCTTTCTTT. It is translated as CASSVIRGEAFF.

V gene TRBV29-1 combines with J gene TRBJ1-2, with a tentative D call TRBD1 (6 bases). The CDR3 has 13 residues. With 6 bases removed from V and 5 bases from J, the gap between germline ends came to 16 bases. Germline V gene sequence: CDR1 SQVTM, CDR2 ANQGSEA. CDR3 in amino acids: CSVRAGAVYGYTF. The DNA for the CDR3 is TGCAGCGTGAGGGCGGGGGCTGTATATGGCTACACCTTC.

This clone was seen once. CDR3 sequence: CASSRDRGGRNEQFF. The DNA of the CDR3 is TGTGCCAGCTCACGAGACAGGGGAGGTCGCAATGAGCAGTTCTTC. The gene calls are TRBV18 and TRBJ2-1; 8 nucleotides agree with TRBD1. Germline V gives CDR1 KGHSH, CDR2 LQKENI. CDR3 size: 15 residues. The V segment lost 4 bases and the J segment 6 bases; nucleotides outside the gene matches: 8.

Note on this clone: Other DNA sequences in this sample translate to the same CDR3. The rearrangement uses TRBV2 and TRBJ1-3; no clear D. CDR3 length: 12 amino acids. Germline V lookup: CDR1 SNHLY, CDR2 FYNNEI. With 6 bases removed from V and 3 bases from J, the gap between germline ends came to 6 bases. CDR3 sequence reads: CASSSDGNTIYF. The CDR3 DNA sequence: TGTGCCAGCAGCTCAGATGGAAACACCATATATTTT.

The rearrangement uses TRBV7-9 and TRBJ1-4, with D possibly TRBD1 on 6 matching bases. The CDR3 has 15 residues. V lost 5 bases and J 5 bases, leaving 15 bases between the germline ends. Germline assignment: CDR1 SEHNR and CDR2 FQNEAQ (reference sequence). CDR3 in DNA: TGTGCCAGCAGCCCGAGGGGGACGGACAATGAAAAACTGTTTTTT. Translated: CASSPRGTDNEKLFF.

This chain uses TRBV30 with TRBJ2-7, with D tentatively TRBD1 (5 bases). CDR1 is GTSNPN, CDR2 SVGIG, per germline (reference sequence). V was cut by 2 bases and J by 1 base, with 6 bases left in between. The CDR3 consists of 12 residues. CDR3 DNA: TGTGCCTGGAGTAAGGGGTCCTACGAGCAGTACTTC. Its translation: CAWSKGSYEQYF. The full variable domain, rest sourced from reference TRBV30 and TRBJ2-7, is SQTIHQWPATLVQPVGSPLSLECTVEGTSNPNLYWYRQAAGRGLQLLFYSVGIGQISSEVPQNLSASRPQDRQFILSSKKLLLSDSGFYLCAWSKGSYEQYFGPGTRLTVT.

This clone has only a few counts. CDR3 protein: CASSRTPLNEQFF. CDR3 in DNA: TGCGCCAGCAGCCGGACACCTCTAAATGAGCAGTTCTTC. The gene calls are TRBV4-3 and TRBJ2-1; weak D call: TRBD1 (5 bases). V was clipped by 4 bases and J by 7 bases, with 11 bases between them. Germline-derived CDR1 and CDR2 are LGHNA and YSLEER. The CDR3 length is 13 residues.

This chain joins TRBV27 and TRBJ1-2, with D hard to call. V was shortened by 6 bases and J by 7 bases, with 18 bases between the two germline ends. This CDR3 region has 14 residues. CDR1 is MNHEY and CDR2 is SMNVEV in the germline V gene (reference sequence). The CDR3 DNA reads TGTGCCAGCAGCCCAGGAGGCGTTATGGGTGGCTACACCTTC. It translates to CASSPGGVMGGYTF.

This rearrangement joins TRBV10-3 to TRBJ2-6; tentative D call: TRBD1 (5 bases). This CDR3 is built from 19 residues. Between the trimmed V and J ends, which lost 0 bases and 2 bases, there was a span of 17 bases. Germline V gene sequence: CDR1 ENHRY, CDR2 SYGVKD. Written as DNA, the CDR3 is TGTGCCATCAGTGAGTCAGTCAGGGTACTTATTGCTGGGGCCAACGTCCTGACTTTC. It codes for CAISESVRVLIAGANVLTF.

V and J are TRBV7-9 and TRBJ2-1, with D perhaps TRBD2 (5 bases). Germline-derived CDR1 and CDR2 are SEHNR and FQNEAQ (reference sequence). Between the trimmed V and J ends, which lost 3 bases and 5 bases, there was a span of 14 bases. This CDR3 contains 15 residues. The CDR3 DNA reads TGTGCCAGCAGCTTGCGGCTAGCCCCCAACAATGAGCAGTTCTTC. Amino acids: CASSLRLAPNNEQFF.

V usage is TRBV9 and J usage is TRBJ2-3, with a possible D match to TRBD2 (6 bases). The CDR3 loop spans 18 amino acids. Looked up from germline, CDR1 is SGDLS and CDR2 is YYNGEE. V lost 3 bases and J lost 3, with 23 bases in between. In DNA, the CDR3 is TGTGCCAGCAGCGCGCACAGTTGGGGTAGCGGAGAAACAGATACGCAGTATTTT. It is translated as CASSAHSWGSGETDTQYF.

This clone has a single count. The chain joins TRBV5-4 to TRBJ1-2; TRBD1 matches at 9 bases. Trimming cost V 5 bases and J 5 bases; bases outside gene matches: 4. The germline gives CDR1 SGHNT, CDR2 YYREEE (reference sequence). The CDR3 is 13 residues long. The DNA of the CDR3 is TGTGCCAGCAGTCCCGGGACAGGGTATGGCTACACCTTC. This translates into CASSPGTGYGYTF.

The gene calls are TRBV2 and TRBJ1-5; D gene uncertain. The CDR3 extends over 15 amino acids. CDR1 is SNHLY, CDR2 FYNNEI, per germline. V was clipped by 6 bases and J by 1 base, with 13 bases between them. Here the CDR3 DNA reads TGTGCCAGCAGACTAAGCGGGGTGAGCAATCAGCCCCAGCATTTT. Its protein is CASRLSGVSNQPQHF.

The CDR3 DNA follows: TGTGCCAGCAGTCCTACGCGGAACACCGGGGAGCTGTTTTTT. This translates into CASSPTRNTGELFF. This chain uses TRBV27 with TRBJ2-2, with D uncertain. V lost 5 bases, J lost 1 base, and 8 bases lay in between. The CDR3 length is 14 residues. CDR1 and CDR2 (germline): MNHEY, SMNVEV (reference sequence).

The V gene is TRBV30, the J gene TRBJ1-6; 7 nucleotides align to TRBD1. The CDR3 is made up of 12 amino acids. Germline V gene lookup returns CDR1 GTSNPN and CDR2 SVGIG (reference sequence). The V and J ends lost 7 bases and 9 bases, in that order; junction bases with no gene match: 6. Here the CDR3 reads CASQGLGSPLHF. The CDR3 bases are TGTGCCTCACAGGGGTTAGGTTCACCCCTCCACTTT.

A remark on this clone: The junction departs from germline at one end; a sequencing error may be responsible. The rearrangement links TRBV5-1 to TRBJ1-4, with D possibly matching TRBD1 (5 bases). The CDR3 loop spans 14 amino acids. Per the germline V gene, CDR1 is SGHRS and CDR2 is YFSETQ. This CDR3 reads CASRGGPTNEELFF. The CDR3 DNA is TGCGCCAGCAGGGGGGGACCAACTAATGAAGAACTGTTTTTT.

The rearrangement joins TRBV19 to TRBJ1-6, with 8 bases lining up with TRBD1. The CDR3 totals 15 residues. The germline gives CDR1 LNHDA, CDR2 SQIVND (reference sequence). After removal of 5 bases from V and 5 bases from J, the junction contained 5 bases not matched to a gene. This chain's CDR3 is CASSALQGDNSPLHF. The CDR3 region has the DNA TGTGCCAGTAGTGCGCTACAGGGGGATAATTCACCCCTCCACTTT.

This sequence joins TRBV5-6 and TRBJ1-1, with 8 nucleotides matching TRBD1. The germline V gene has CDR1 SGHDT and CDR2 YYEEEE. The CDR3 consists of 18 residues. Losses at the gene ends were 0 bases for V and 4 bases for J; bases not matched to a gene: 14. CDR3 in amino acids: CASSLETGVNGLTTEAFF. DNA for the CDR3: TGTGCCAGCAGCTTGGAGACAGGGGTGAACGGTTTGACCACTGAAGCTTTCTTT.

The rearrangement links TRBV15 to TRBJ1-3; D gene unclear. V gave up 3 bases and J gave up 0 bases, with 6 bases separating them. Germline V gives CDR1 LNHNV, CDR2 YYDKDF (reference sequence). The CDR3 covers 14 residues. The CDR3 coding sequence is TGTGCCACCAGCAGGGCCCTCTCTGGAAACACCATATATTTT. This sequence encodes CATSRALSGNTIYF.

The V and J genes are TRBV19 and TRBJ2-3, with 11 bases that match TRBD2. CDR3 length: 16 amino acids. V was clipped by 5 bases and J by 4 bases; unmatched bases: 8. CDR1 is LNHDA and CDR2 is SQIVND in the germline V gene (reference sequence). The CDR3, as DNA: TGTGCCAGTAGTCGACTAGCGGGGACCGGGTCAGATACGCAGTATTTT. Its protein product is CASSRLAGTGSDTQYF.